The source of this T cell receptor (beta chain) is a study of CD8 T cells in Susac syndrome. The germline gives CDR1 SGHAT, CDR2 FQDESV (reference sequence). The CDR3 consists of 15 residues. V dropped 2 bases and J dropped 5; count of bases not matched to a gene: 3. CD8+ and CD4+ T cells from blood underwent TCR beta sequencing, which was carried out in a high-throughput format. It was with random hexamers that roughly 0.5 to 1 ug RNA was reverse transcribed. Via MiXCR, TCRdb re-called the immunoSEQ multiplex PCR reads, giving one row per CDR3 protein. The sample holds roughly 200,000 distinct CDR3 sequences, 95% seen once.

Sequences were obtained from CD4+ T cells from PBMCs. The sequence was collected from a human donor with multiple sclerosis. The chain couples TRBV11-1 to TRBJ2-7; 13 bases align to TRBD2. Here the CDR3 reads CASSLRTSGGHEQYF. The CDR3 DNA reads as TGTGCCAGCAGCTTACGGACTAGCGGGGGTCACGAGCAGTACTTC.